The next 22 T cell receptor beta chains were all read from a single sample in a study of Tregs in tolerant kidney transplant recipients. The protocol was immunoSEQ multiplex PCR, while the TCRdb copy is restricted to in-frame clones and leaves out a portion. Of some 1,700 clones in the sample, 40% were seen once. The antigens of these receptors remain unknown. Source material: Tregs from blood cultured with allogeneic cells. The source of these receptors is a human patient who received a combined kidney and bone marrow transplant. Some T cells may be provided by the graft donor.

By share, this clone ranks as medium-sized. This rearrangement joins TRBV5-6 to TRBJ2-3; 7 bases align to TRBD2. The junction had 4 bases not matched to a gene; V was cut back by 4 bases and J by 5 bases. The length of the CDR3 is 13 residues. Germline CDR1 is SGHDT and CDR2 is YYEEEE. CDR3 residues: CASSILARDTQYF. CDR3 sequence (DNA): TGTGCCAGCAGCATACTAGCGCGAGATACGCAGTATTTT.

This clone occurred a few times. The chain couples TRBV6-1 to TRBJ1-2; D remains ambiguous. Looked up from germline, CDR1 is MNHNS and CDR2 is SASEGT. Trimming cost V 3 bases and J 4 bases, with 9 bases left between them. The CDR3 is made up of 13 amino acids. Written as DNA, the CDR3 is TGTGCCAGCAGTGAGCGGGGAGGCTATGGCTACACCTTC. Translated, it gives CASSERGGYGYTF.

The V gene is TRBV6-1, the J gene TRBJ1-1; no clear D gene. Germline V gene data show CDR1 as MNHNS and CDR2 as SASEGT. With 4 bases removed from V and 1 base from J, the gap between germline ends came to 19 bases. This CDR3 has 17 amino acids. The CDR3 region is CASSGSRGNFANTEAFF. The CDR3 bases are TGTGCCAGCAGTGGCAGCCGGGGAAATTTCGCGAACACTGAAGCTTTCTTT.

Concerning this clone: This may be a read error, as it is one base from a much larger clone. The gene calls are TRBV5-6 and TRBJ1-4, with a tentative D call TRBD1 (5 bases). This CDR3 is built from 17 residues. Between the trimmed V and J ends, which lost 0 bases and 3 bases, there was a span of 15 bases. CDR1 and CDR2 from the germline V gene are SGHDT and YYEEEE. The CDR3 region has the DNA TGTGCCAGCAGCTTGGCTGCAGGGAATCGCCCTAATGAAAAACTGTTTTTT. This gives the protein CASSLAAGNRPNEKLFF.

The V gene is TRBV5-4, the J gene TRBJ2-2; the D gene could be TRBD1 or TRBD2 (6 bases each). V lost 1 base and J 9 bases, leaving 13 bases between the germline ends. The CDR3 contains 14 residues. Germline lookup yields CDR1 SGHNT and CDR2 YYREEE (reference sequence). CDR3 sequence reads: CASSLSGGPRELFF. For the CDR3, the DNA is TGTGCCAGCAGCTTGTCTGGGGGGCCCCGGGAGCTGTTTTTT.

This clone was counted a few times. The same CDR3 arises from other DNA sequences in this sample as well. The chain links TRBV5-1 to TRBJ1-1, with D tentatively TRBD1 (5 bases). V gave up 4 bases and J gave up 3 bases, with 13 bases separating them. This CDR3 spans 14 amino acids. Germline values: CDR1 SGHRS, CDR2 YFSETQ. The CDR3 loop is CASSLWGGDTEAFF. In DNA form, the CDR3 reads TGCGCCAGCAGCCTCTGGGGAGGGGACACTGAAGCTTTCTTT.

This clone was seen a few times. Other DNA sequences in this specimen translate into the identical CDR3. This chain uses TRBV18 with TRBJ2-3; a weak D match, TRBD2 (6 bases). The V and J ends lost 4 bases and 1 base respectively, with 18 bases between them. CDR1 and CDR2 from the germline V gene are KGHSH and LQKENI. The CDR3 has 17 amino acids. The DNA for the CDR3 is TGTGCCAGCTCACTCACCCGGACTACGACGCGCACAGATACGCAGTATTTT. This translates into CASSLTRTTTRTDTQYF.

This clone was counted only a few times. The chain has TRBV4-3 and TRBJ1-2, with 7 bases matching TRBD1. Germline CDR1 is LGHNA and CDR2 is YSLEER. After removal of 3 bases from V and 3 bases from J, the junction contained 10 bases not matched to a gene. The CDR3 spans 16 residues. As DNA, the CDR3 is TGCGCCAGCAGCCATGAAGCAGGACAGGTAGACTATGGCTACACCTTC. Translated: CASSHEAGQVDYGYTF.

The chain carries TRBV28 and TRBJ2-2; 12 bases agree with TRBD2. The junction had 13 bases not matched to a gene; V was cut back by 5 bases and J by 3 bases. There are 19 residues in the CDR3. Germline CDR1 MDHEN, CDR2 SYDVKM. In nucleotides, the CDR3 is TGTGCCAGCAGTCCGTCTGGGCTAGCGGGAGGGCTTTACACCGGGGAGCTGTTTTTT. This translates into CASSPSGLAGGLYTGELFF.

This chain connects TRBV15 to TRBJ2-3, with TRBD2 matching 10 bases. There are 19 residues in the CDR3. CDR1 and CDR2 (germline): LNHNV, YYDKDF (reference sequence). Trimming cost V 3 bases and J 1 base; bases outside gene matches: 13. The CDR3 loop is CATSSRRGASGSGTDTQYF. CDR3 DNA: TGTGCCACCAGCAGCCGAAGGGGGGCTAGCGGGAGCGGCACAGATACGCAGTATTTT.

A note on this clone: This sequence is one base from a far larger clone and is likely a read error. The chain employs TRBV5-6 and TRBJ2-5; D not resolved. V shed 2 bases and J shed 5 bases, with 10 bases lying between them. The length of the CDR3 is 13 residues. The V gene's germline CDR1 is SGHDT and CDR2 YYEEEE. CDR3: CASSLWREETQYF. Here the CDR3 DNA reads TGTGCCAGCAGCTTATGGCGAGAGGAGACCCAGTACTTC. Supplemented by reference TRBV5-6 and TRBJ2-5, the full variable domain reads DAGVTQSPTHLIKTRGQQVTLRCSPKSGHDTVSWYQQALGQGPQFIFQYYEEEERQRGNFPDRFSGHQFPNYSSELNVNALLLGDSALYLCASSLWREETQYFGPGTRLLVL.

In this sample, this clone turned up once. This rearrangement joins TRBV4-3 to TRBJ1-2, with D possibly being TRBD1 (5 bases). CDR1 is LGHNA and CDR2 is YSLEER in the germline V gene. Trimming shortened V by 4 bases and J by 7 bases, and 13 bases separated the two germline ends. This CDR3 is 13 amino acids long. The chain's CDR3 is CASSPGTVGGYTF. CDR3 bases: TGCGCCAGCAGCCCCGGGACCGTGGGTGGCTACACCTTC.

This clone was recorded a few times. This likely stems from a read error, as it lies one base from a far larger clone. This chain uses TRBV5-1 with TRBJ2-7; possible D gene TRBD2, 5 bases. The CDR3 runs to 13 residues. CDR1 and CDR2 (germline): SGHRS, YFSETQ. Trimming took 1 base from V and 6 from J, leaving 11 bases between them. CDR3 sequence (DNA): TGCGCCAGCAGCTTGATAGGACTGGCCGAGCAGTACTTC. This translates into CASSLIGLAEQYF.

The chain carries TRBV29-1 and TRBJ2-5; D is perhaps TRBD1 (6 bases). The CDR3 sequence is 15 residues long. Trimming removed 7 bases from V and 5 bases from J, with 23 bases in between. Germline V CDR1 and CDR2: SQVTM, ANQGSEA. CDR3 bases: TGCAGCGCTAACCAGTCCCCAGGGGTATGGGAGACCCAGTACTTC. Its protein product is CSANQSPGVWETQYF.

In its sample, this clone was seen a few times. In DNA form, the CDR3 reads TGCAGCGCCGAAACACGGAACTATGGCTACACCTTC. This codes for CSAETRNYGYTF. J is TRBJ1-2 and V is TRBV29-1, with D unresolved. This CDR3 comprises 12 residues. V was shortened by 7 bases and J by 2 bases, with 11 bases between the two germline ends. Germline V gene data show CDR1 as SQVTM and CDR2 as ANQGSEA.

This chain connects TRBV23-1 to TRBJ2-3; D might be TRBD2 (5 bases). TRBV23-1 carries the ORF label, with uncertain function. The CDR3 is 15 amino acids. With 3 bases removed from V and 0 bases from J, the gap between germline ends came to 10 bases. The CDR3 sequence: CASSQEEQSTDTQYF. The DNA for the CDR3 is TGCGCCAGCAGTCAGGAGGAGCAGAGCACAGATACGCAGTATTTT.

This clone appeared once. One base separates it from a far larger clone, so it is likely a read error. This chain connects TRBV5-6 to TRBJ2-5, with D possibly matching TRBD2 (5 bases). The last part of the DNA fits TRBJ2-7 better; the J call may be wrong. The CDR3 has 13 residues. Per germline, CDR1 SGHDT and CDR2 YYEEEE. CDR3 DNA: TGTGCCAGCAGCTTGATAGGACTGGACGAGCAGTACTTC. Translated, it gives CASSLIGLDEQYF.

J is TRBJ2-1 and V is TRBV28, with 10 bases identical to TRBD1. V was pared by 5 bases and J by 0 bases, with 22 bases of the junction left unmatched. Germline values: CDR1 MDHEN, CDR2 SYDVKM. The CDR3 covers 22 residues. As DNA, the CDR3 is TGTGCCAGCAGTCACAACTATCCGGGACAGGGGAGGTTGCGAGGCTCCTACAATGAGCAGTTCTTC. Amino acid sequence: CASSHNYPGQGRLRGSYNEQFF.

This sequence joins TRBV6-5 and TRBJ1-2, with 9 positions matching TRBD1. Germline V gene data show CDR1 as MNHEY and CDR2 as SVGAGI. This CDR3 region has 13 residues. V trimming: 7 bases; J trimming: 6 bases; junction bases outside the gene matches: 6. The CDR3 sequence: CASTGRTGDGYTF. The CDR3 DNA is TGTGCCAGCACCGGTCGGACAGGGGATGGCTACACCTTC.

V gene TRBV19 combines with J gene TRBJ1-2, with 9 bases aligning to TRBD1. The junction had 9 bases not matched to a gene; V was cut back by 5 bases and J by 8 bases. The CDR3 has 14 amino acids. Germline V CDR1 and CDR2: LNHDA, SQIVND (reference sequence). CDR3 in DNA: TGTGCCAGTAGTTGGGGACAGGGTTCCTACGGCTACACCTTC. Translated, it gives CASSWGQGSYGYTF.

Comment on this clone: An end of the junction does not agree with germline; a read error may underlie this. Additional DNA sequences in this sample encode the identical CDR3. The chain joins TRBV5-1 to TRBJ2-5; tentatively, D is TRBD1 (5 bases). From germline, CDR1 is SGHRS and CDR2 YFSETQ. The CDR3 runs 15 residues. The CDR3 loop is CASSSQGPYQETQYF. The CDR3, as DNA: TGTGCCAGCAGCTCTCAGGGTCCGTACCAAGAGACCCAGTACTTC.

The rearrangement links TRBV5-1 to TRBJ2-3; D gene ambiguous. This CDR3 region has 17 residues. Germline CDR1 reads SGHRS; CDR2 reads YFSETQ. The V end lost 4 bases, the J end lost 2 bases, and 20 bases lay between the germline ends. The CDR3 sequence: CASSLRPVGRNTDTQYF. Written as DNA, the CDR3 is TGCGCCAGCAGCCTCCGCCCTGTAGGTCGGAACACAGATACGCAGTATTTT.